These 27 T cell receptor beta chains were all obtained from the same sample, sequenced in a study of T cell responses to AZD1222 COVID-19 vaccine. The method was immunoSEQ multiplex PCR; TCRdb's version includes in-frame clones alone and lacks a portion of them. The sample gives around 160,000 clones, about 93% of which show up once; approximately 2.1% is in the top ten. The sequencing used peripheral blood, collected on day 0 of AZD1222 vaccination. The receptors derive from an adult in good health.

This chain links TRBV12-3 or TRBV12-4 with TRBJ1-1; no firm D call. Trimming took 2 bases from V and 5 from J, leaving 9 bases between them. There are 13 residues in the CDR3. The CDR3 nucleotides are TGTGCCAGCAGTTTACAGGCGCAGACTGAAGCTTTCTTT. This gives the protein CASSLQAQTEAFF.

Here the CDR3 DNA reads TGTGCCAGCAGCTCTGACAGGGCCTATGGCTACACCTTC. This gives the protein CASSSDRAYGYTF. The chain joins TRBV11-2 to TRBJ1-2; 7 bases match TRBD1. CDR1 and CDR2 from the germline V gene are SGHAT and FQNNGV. The CDR3 is made up of 13 amino acids. V lost 4 bases to trimming and J lost 4 bases; unmatched junction nucleotides: 3.

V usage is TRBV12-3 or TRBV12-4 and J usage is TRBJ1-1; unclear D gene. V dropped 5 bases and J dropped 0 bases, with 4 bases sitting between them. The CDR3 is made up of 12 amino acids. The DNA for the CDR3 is TGTGCCAGCAGTGCCATGAACACTGAAGCTTTCTTT. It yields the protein CASSAMNTEAFF.

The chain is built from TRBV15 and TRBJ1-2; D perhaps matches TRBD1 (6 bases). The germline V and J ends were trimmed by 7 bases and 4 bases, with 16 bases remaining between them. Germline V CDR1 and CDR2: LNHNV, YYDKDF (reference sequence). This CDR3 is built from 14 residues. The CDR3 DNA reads TGTGCCACCAACCCGGGAGGGGGGACCTATGGCTACACCTTC. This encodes CATNPGGGTYGYTF.

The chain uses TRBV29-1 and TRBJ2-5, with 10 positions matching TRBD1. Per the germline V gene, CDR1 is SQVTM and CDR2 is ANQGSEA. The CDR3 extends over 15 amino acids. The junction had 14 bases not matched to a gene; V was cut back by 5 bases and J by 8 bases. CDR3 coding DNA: TGCAGCGTTTCGCTGACAGGGGGCGCCTCTCTTACCCAGTACTTC. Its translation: CSVSLTGGASLTQYF. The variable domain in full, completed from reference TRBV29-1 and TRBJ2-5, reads SAVISQKPSRDICQRGTSLTIQCQVDSQVTMMFWYRQQPGQSLTLIATANQGSEATYESGFVIDKFPISRPNLTFSTLTVSNMSPEDSSIYLCSVSLTGGASLTQYFGPGTRLLVL.

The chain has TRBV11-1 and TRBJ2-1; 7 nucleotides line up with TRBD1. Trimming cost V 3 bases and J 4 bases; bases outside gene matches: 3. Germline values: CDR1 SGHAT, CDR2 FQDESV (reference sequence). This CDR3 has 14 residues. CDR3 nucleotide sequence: TGTGCCAGCAGCTTTGGGACAGAATACAATGAGCAGTTCTTC. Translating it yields CASSFGTEYNEQFF.

The chain's CDR3 is CASSLNPYNEQFF. CDR3 bases: TGTGCCAGCAGCTTAAATCCGTACAATGAGCAGTTCTTC. The gene calls are TRBV7-3 and TRBJ2-1; D unresolved. Germline V CDR1 and CDR2: SGHTA, FQGTGA. CDR3 size: 13 residues. The germline V and J ends were trimmed by 1 base and 4 bases, with 5 bases remaining between them.

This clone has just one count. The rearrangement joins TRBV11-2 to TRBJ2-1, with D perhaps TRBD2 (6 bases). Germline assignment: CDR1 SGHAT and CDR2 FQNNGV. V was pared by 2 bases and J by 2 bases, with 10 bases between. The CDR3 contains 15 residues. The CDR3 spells CASSLLSGPYNEQFF. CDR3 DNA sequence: TGTGCCAGCAGCTTACTTAGCGGCCCCTACAATGAGCAGTTCTTC.

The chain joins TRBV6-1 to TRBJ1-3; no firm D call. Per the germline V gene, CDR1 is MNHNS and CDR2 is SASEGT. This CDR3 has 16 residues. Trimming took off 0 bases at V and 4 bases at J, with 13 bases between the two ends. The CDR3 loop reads CASSEASVGRGNTIYF. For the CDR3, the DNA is TGTGCCAGCAGTGAAGCTTCTGTGGGCCGCGGAAACACCATATATTTT.

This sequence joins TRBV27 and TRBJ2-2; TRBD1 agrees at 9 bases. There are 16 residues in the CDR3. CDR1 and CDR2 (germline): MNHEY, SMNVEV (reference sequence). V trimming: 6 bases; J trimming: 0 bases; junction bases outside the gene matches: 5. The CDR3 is CASRGQGFANTGELFF. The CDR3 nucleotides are TGTGCCAGCAGGGGACAGGGATTTGCGAACACCGGGGAGCTGTTTTTT.

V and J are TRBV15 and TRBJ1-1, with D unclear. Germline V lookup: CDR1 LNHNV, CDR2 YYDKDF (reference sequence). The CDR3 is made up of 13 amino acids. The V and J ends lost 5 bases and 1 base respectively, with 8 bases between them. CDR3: CATSPRRNTEAFF. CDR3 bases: TGTGCCACCAGCCCCCGACGGAACACTGAAGCTTTCTTT.

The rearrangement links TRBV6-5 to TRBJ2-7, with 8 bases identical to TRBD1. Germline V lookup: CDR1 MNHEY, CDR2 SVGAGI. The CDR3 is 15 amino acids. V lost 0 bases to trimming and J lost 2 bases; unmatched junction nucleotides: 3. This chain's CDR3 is CASSYSGTGTYEQYF. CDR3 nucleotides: TGTGCCAGCAGTTACTCAGGGACAGGAACCTACGAGCAGTACTTC.

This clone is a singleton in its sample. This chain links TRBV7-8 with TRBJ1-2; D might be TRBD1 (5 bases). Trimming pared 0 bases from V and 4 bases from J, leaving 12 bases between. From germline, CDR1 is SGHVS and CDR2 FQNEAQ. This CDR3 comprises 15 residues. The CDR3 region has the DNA TGTGCCAGCAGCTTAGCCGGCAGGGCAGGCTATGGCTACACCTTC. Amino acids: CASSLAGRAGYGYTF.

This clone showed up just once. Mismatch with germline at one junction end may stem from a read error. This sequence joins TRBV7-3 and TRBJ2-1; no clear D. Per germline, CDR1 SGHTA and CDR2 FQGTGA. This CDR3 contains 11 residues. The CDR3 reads CVSSLLNEQFF. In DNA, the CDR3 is TGTGTCAGCAGCTTGTTGAATGAGCAGTTCTTC.

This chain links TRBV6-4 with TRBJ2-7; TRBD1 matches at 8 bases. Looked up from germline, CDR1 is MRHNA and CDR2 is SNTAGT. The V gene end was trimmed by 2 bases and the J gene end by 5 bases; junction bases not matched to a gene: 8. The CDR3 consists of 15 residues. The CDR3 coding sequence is TGTGCCAGCAGTGACACGACAGGGGTTATCCACGAGCAGTACTTC. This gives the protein CASSDTTGVIHEQYF.

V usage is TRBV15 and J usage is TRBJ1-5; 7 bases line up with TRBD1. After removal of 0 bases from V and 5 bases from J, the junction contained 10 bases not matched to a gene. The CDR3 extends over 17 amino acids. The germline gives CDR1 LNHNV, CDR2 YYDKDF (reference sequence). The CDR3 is CATSRDREDRPDQPQHF. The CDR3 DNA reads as TGTGCCACCAGCAGAGATCGTGAGGACAGGCCAGATCAGCCCCAGCATTTT.

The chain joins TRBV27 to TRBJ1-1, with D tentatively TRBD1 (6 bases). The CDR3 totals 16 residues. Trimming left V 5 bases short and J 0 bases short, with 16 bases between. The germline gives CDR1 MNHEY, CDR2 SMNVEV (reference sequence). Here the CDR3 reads CASSPGPGQLNTEAFF. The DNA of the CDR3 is TGTGCCAGCAGTCCCGGCCCGGGACAATTGAACACTGAAGCTTTCTTT.

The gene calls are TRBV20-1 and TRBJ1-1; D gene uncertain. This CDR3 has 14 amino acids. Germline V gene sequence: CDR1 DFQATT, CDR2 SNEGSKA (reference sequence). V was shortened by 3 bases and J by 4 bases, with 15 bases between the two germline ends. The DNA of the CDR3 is TGCAGTGCTAGTAAGGTAGGCGGGAGCACTGAAGCTTTCTTT. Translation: CSASKVGGSTEAFF.

In DNA form, the CDR3 reads TGTGCCAGCAGTTTATCCGGGAGCTATAGCAATCAGCCCCAGCATTTT. Its translation: CASSLSGSYSNQPQHF. V and J are TRBV28 and TRBJ1-5; D unresolved. The V and J ends lost 1 base and 0 bases respectively, with 10 bases between them. Germline V gene lookup returns CDR1 MDHEN and CDR2 SYDVKM. This CDR3 is built from 16 residues.

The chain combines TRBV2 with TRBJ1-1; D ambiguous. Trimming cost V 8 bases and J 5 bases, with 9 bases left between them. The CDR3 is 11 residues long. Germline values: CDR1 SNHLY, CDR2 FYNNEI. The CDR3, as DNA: TGTGCCAGCCATCGGTTAACTGAAGCTTTCTTT. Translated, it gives CASHRLTEAFF.

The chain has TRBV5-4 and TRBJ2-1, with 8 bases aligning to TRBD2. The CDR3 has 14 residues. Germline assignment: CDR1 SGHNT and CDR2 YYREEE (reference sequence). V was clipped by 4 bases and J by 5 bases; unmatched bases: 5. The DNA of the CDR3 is TGTGCCAGCAGCCTGGGACTAGGGAACAATGAGCAGTTCTTC. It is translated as CASSLGLGNNEQFF.

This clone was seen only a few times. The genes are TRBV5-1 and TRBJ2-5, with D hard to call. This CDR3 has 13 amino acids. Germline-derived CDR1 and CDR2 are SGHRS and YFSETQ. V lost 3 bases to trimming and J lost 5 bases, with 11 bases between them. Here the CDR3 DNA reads TGCGCCAGCAGCTGGGAACTTAAGGAGACCCAGTACTTC. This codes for CASSWELKETQYF. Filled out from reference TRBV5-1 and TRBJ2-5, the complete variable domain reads KAGVTQTPRYLIKTRGQQVTLSCSPISGHRSVSWYQQTPGQGLQFLFEYFSETQRNKGNFPGRFSGRQFSNSRSEMNVSTLELGDSALYLCASSWELKETQYFGPGTRLLVL.

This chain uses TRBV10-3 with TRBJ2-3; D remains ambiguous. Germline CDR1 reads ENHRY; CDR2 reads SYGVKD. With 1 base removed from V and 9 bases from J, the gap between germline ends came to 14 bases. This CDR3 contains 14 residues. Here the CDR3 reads CAISELGPQTTQYF. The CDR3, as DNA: TGTGCCATCAGTGAGTTGGGTCCGCAGACGACGCAGTATTTT.

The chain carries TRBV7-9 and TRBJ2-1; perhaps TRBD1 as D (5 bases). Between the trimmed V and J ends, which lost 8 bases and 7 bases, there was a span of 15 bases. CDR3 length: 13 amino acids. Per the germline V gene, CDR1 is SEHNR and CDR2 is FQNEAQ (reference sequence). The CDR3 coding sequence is TGTGCCAGCGACTCTCAGGGAAGGAATGAGCAGTTCTTC. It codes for CASDSQGRNEQFF.

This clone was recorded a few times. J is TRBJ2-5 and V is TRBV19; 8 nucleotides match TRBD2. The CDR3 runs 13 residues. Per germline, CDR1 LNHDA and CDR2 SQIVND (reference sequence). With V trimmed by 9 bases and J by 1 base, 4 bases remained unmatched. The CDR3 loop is CASRGLVQETQYF. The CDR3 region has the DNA TGTGCCAGCAGGGGACTAGTCCAAGAGACCCAGTACTTC.

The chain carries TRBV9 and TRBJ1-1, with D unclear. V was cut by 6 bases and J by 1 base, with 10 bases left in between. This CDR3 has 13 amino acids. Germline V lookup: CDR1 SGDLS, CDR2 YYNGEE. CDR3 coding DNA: TGTGCCAGCACCCGGCGGGGGAACACTGAAGCTTTCTTT. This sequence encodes CASTRRGNTEAFF.

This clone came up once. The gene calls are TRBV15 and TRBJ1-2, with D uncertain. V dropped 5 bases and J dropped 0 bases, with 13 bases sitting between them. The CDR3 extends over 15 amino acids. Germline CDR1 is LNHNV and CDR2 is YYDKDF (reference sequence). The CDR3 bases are TGTGCCACCAGCCCCGAGGGATCCACTAACTATGGCTACACCTTC. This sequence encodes CATSPEGSTNYGYTF.